This TCR beta chain came from a study of T-cell reconstitution after alpha-beta-depleted transplantation in children. Study conclusions and caveats: In some patients, recipient T cells and intrathymic progenitors surviving conditioning explained high day-60 diversity. There were reportedly several hundred expanded graft clones from which alpha-beta T cells came about two months after transplant.

Unique molecular identifiers were incorporated during preparation of the TCRbeta library. From the PCR reads, TCRdb called clonotypes with MiXCR, one entry per CDR3 protein. The profile covers approximately 85,000 distinct CDR3 sequences, with roughly an eighth appearing a single time and 27% taken by the ten largest. Details on this clonotype: What it binds is not known.

Germline values: CDR1 MNHEY, CDR2 SVGAGI. This CDR3 contains 14 residues. The germline V and J ends were trimmed by 2 bases and 2 bases, with 10 bases remaining between them. V gene TRBV6-5 combines with J gene TRBJ2-7; tentatively, D is TRBD1 (5 bases). The sample consisted of PBMCs, mostly from graft donor cells, taken 180 days after TCRalphabeta/CD19-depleted stem cell transplant. The TCR comes from a male patient aged 2-15 years who had a stem cell transplant for acute lymphoblastic leukemia, so the T cells may come from the graft donor. The CDR3 sequence: CASSYVTVAYEQYF. The CDR3 DNA follows: TGTGCCAGCAGTTACGTGACAGTCGCCTACGAGCAGTACTTC.